This T cell receptor beta chain was sequenced during a study of cytomegalovirus exposure and HLA in healthy donors. Overall study results and limits: The majority of CMV-associated TCR beta chains were reported as apparently HLA-restricted in a later analysis. A cluster of highly shared sequence variants was likely a sequencing artifact. In vitro, a few CMV-associated chains proved specific for CMV antigens. TRBV6-2, TRBV6-3 and other indistinguishable V segments were excluded.

The primer mix had 60 Vbeta and 13 Jbeta primers. Using immunoSEQ multiplex PCR, the repertoire was profiled, and TCRdb retains in-frame clones only, with some absent. The sample holds 80,000 or so clones, roughly two thirds seen once. The germline V gene has CDR1 MNHNY and CDR2 SVGAGI (reference sequence). The ends lost 5 bases at V and 2 bases at J; junction bases unmatched: 3. This CDR3 has 14 amino acids. This clone has only a few counts. Its antigen remains unknown. This TCR was sampled from a man in his sixties in good health and CMV-seropositive. The rearrangement links TRBV6-6 to TRBJ2-1; 7 nucleotides line up with TRBD2. Material: PBMCs. This CDR3 is CASSRGETYNEQFF. CDR3 bases: TGTGCCAGCAGTCGGGGGGAAACCTACAATGAGCAGTTCTTC.